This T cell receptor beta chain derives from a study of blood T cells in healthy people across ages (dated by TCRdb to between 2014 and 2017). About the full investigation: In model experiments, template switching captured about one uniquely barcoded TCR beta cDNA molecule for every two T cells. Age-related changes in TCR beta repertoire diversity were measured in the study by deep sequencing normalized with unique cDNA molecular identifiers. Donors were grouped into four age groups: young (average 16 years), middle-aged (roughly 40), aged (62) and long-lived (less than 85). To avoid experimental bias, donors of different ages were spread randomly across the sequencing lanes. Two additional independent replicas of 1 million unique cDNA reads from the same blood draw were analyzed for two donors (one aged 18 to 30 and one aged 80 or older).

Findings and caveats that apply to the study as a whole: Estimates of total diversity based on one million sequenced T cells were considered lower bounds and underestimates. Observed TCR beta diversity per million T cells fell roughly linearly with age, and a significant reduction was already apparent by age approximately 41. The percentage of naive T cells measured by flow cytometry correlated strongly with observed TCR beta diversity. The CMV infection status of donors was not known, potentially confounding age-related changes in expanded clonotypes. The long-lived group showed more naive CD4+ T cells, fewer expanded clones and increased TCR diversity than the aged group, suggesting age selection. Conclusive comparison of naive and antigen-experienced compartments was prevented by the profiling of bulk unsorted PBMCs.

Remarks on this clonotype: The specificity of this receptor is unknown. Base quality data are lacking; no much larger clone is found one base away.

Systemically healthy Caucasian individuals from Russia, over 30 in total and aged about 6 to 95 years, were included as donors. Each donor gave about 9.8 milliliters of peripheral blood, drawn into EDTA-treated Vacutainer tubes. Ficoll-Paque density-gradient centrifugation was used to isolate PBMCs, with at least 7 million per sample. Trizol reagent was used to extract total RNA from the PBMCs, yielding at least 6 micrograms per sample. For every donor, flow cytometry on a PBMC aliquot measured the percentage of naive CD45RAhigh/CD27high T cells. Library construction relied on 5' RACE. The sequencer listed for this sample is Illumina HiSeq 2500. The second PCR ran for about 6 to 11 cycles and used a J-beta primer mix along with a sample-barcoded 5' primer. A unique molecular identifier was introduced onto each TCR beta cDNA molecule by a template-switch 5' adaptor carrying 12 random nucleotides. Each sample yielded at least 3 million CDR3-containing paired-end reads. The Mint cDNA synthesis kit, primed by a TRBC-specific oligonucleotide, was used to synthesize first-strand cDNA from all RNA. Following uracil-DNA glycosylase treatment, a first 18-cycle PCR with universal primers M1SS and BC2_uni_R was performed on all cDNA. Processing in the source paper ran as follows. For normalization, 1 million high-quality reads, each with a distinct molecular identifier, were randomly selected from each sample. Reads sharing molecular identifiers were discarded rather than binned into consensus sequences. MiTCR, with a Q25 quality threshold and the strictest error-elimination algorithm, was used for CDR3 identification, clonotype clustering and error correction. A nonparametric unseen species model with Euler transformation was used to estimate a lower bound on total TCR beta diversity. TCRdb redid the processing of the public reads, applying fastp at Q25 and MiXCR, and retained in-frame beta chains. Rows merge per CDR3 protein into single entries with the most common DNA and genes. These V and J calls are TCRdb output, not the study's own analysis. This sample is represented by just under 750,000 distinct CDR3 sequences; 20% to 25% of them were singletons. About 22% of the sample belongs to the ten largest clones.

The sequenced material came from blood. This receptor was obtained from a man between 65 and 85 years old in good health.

CDR3 sequence: CASRAWDIGAEAFF. The DNA reads TGTGCCAGCAGGGCCTGGGACATTGGGGCTGAAGCTTTCTTT. The rearranged chain carries TRBV12-3 or TRBV12-4 and TRBJ1-1, with TRBD1 as a weak D call on 6 bases. Trimming takes 6 bases from V and 6 bases from J, and the germline ends sit 17 bases apart. Inclusive of the bounding cysteine and phenylalanine, the CDR3 is 14 residues long. CDR3 DNA only is kept here, 42 bases in frame from base 1.